This T cell receptor beta chain was sequenced for a study of blood T cell repertoires in COVID-19. About the study: Spain, Italy and the United States supplied samples that represented acute and convalescent COVID-19.

Assay: immunoSEQ multiplex PCR; the TCRdb copy retains only in-frame clones and omits some. The table records 160,000 or so clones, approximately 90% of them present only once. This sequence originates from a woman in her sixties or seventies with acute or convalescent COVID-19. The sample taken for sequencing was peripheral blood.

The chain's CDR3 is CASSGQLTHLKLFF. For the CDR3, the DNA is TGTGCCAGCAGCGGACAGCTGACACACCTTAAACTGTTTTTT. The chain employs TRBV7-9 and TRBJ1-4; D might be TRBD1 (6 bases). The V gene lost 5 bases and the J gene lost 11 bases, with 18 bases spanning the gap. Germline CDR1 is SEHNR and CDR2 is FQNEAQ (reference sequence). This CDR3 spans 14 amino acids.